These 22 T cell receptor beta chains were all obtained from the same sample, sequenced in a study of CD8+ T cells in alopecia areata. Sampling of alopecia areata patients yielded lesional scalp punch biopsies as well as peripheral blood. Following extraction, RNA underwent reverse transcription to cDNA, which served as the sequencing template. TCRdb's table, derived via immunoSEQ multiplex PCR, lists solely in-frame clones and lacks some. The table has under 20,000 clones, 60% to 80% seen once. The specimen was skin, collected at week 0. The receptors derive from a human donor with alopecia areata.

The gene calls are TRBV18 and TRBJ2-7; the D gene could be TRBD1 or TRBD2 (6 bases each). Germline V CDR1 and CDR2: KGHSH, LQKENI. Trimming removed 5 bases from V and 4 bases from J, with 24 bases in between. The CDR3 sequence is 17 residues long. The CDR3 reads CASSAGHRRGSAYEQYF. The CDR3 DNA follows: TGTGCCAGCTCAGCAGGCCACAGGAGGGGGTCCGCGTACGAGCAGTACTTC.

This clone was counted a few times. CDR3 protein: CATTSRERKLFF. The CDR3 nucleotides are TGTGCCACCACATCTCGAGAGCGAAAACTGTTTTTT. J is TRBJ1-4 and V is TRBV6-6; D gene ambiguous. CDR3 length: 12 residues. Between the trimmed V and J ends, which lost 10 bases and 10 bases, there was a span of 16 bases. Germline V gene data show CDR1 as MNHNY and CDR2 as SVGAGI (reference sequence).

The chain is built from TRBV27 and TRBJ2-3; 13 bases match TRBD2. Germline-derived CDR1 and CDR2 are MNHEY and SMNVEV (reference sequence). The length of the CDR3 is 17 residues. The ends lost 5 bases at V and 7 bases at J; junction bases unmatched: 12. CDR3 protein: CASSPGLAGALPNTQYF. The CDR3, as DNA: TGTGCCAGCAGTCCTGGACTAGCGGGGGCCCTCCCTAATACGCAGTATTTT.

The DNA of the CDR3 is TGTGCCAGCAAGGAAGGGGGGTACACAGATACGCAGTATTTT. Translated: CASKEGGYTDTQYF. The chain joins TRBV2 to TRBJ2-3; D assignment may be TRBD1 or TRBD2 (6 bases each). Trimming left V 7 bases short and J 2 bases short, with 13 bases between. CDR1 and CDR2 from the germline V gene are SNHLY and FYNNEI. This CDR3 spans 14 amino acids. The variable domain in full, with the rest retrieved from reference TRBV2 and TRBJ2-3, is EPEVTQTPSHQVTQMGQEVILRCVPISNHLYFYWYRQILGQKVEFLVSFYNNEISEKSEIFDDQFSVERPDGSNFTLKIRSTKLEDSAMYFCASKEGGYTDTQYFGPGTRLTVL.

The rearrangement links TRBV6-5 to TRBJ1-3; D is undetermined. Per germline, CDR1 MNHEY and CDR2 SVGAGI. The CDR3 is 13 amino acids. Trimming took off 3 bases at V and 4 bases at J, with 7 bases between the two ends. The CDR3 nucleotides are TGTGCCAGCAGTTATGAGTCCGGAAACACCATATATTTT. It translates to CASSYESGNTIYF.

This clone was observed a single time. This CDR3 reads CASSLEGRTDTQYF. DNA for the CDR3: TGTGCCAGCAGCTTAGAAGGGCGCACAGATACGCAGTATTTT. This chain joins TRBV7-2 and TRBJ2-3, with no clear D. The CDR3 is 14 residues long. Trimming removed 1 base at V and 1 base at J, with 6 bases between. Germline V lookup: CDR1 SGHTA, CDR2 FQGNSA. The full variable domain, in which reference TRBV7-2 and TRBJ2-3 provide the parts outside the CDR3, is GAGVSQSPSNKVTEKGKDVELRCDPISGHTALYWYRQSLGQGLEFLIYFQGNSAPDKSGLPSDRFSAERTGGSVSTLTIQRTQQEDSAVYLCASSLEGRTDTQYFGPGTRLTVL.

The chain uses TRBV4-1 and TRBJ1-6, with D tentatively TRBD1 (5 bases). The length of the CDR3 is 17 residues. Trimming stripped 3 bases from V and 6 bases from J, with 18 bases between. The germline V gene has CDR1 MGHRA and CDR2 YSYEKL. The CDR3 loop reads CASSQGRVGIRNSPLHF. In nucleotides, the CDR3 is TGCGCCAGCAGCCAGGGGCGGGTAGGAATCCGTAATTCACCCCTCCACTTT.

The CDR3 DNA sequence: TGTGCCAGCAGTAGCCAGACAGCGTTCAAGGAGTTCTTC. As protein: CASSSQTAFKEFF. V is TRBV2 and J is TRBJ2-1, with a weak D call TRBD1 (5 bases). CDR1 and CDR2 from the germline V gene are SNHLY and FYNNEI. The CDR3 runs to 13 residues. V was pared by 5 bases and J by 14 bases, with 19 bases between.

The V gene is TRBV10-1, the J gene TRBJ2-1; the D is unclear. The CDR3 runs 13 residues. Germline assignment: CDR1 WNHNN and CDR2 SYGVQD (reference sequence). The V end lost 6 bases, the J end lost 2 bases, and 8 bases lay between the germline ends. CDR3 protein: CASSPTAYNEQFF. The CDR3 DNA is TGCGCCAGCAGCCCAACAGCCTACAATGAGCAGTTCTTC.

This clone was counted a few times. CDR3 amino acids: CASSSGGEQFF. Written as DNA, the CDR3 is TGTGCCAGCAGCTCCGGGGGTGAGCAGTTCTTC. V usage is TRBV7-3 and J usage is TRBJ2-1; TRBD2 might be the D (6 bases). The CDR3 sequence is 11 residues long. Trimming took off 4 bases at V and 9 bases at J, with 7 bases between the two ends. Germline V CDR1 and CDR2: SGHTA, FQGTGA.

The chain employs TRBV19 and TRBJ1-2, with 7 nucleotides matching TRBD1. Trimming took 5 bases from V and 2 from J; bases not matched to a gene: 5. Per the germline V gene, CDR1 is LNHDA and CDR2 is SQIVND (reference sequence). CDR3 size: 14 residues. The CDR3 DNA reads TGTGCCAGTAGTCACCAGGGGGTGAACTATGGCTACACCTTC. Residues: CASSHQGVNYGYTF. The full variable domain, rest sourced from reference TRBV19 and TRBJ1-2, is DGGITQSPKYLFRKEGQNVTLSCEQNLNHDAMYWYRQDPGQGLRLIYYSQIVNDFQKGDIAEGYSVSREKKESFPLTVTSAQKNPTAFYLCASSHQGVNYGYTFGSGTRLTVV.

This chain links TRBV9 with TRBJ2-3, with D perhaps TRBD2 (5 bases). This CDR3 comprises 15 residues. Germline V lookup: CDR1 SGDLS, CDR2 YYNGEE. Between the trimmed V and J ends, which lost 4 bases and 4 bases, there was a span of 16 bases. The CDR3 sequence is CASSPYSGLSDTQYF. The CDR3 DNA is TGTGCCAGCAGCCCCTATTCGGGGTTGTCAGATACGCAGTATTTT.

The chain uses TRBV6-5 and TRBJ1-2; tentatively, D is TRBD1 (5 bases). Trimming shortened V by 6 bases and J by 4 bases, and 15 bases separated the two germline ends. CDR1 and CDR2 (germline): MNHEY, SVGAGI. The CDR3 contains 14 residues. CDR3 protein: CASSPDSFPYGYTF. The CDR3 region has the DNA TGTGCCAGCAGCCCCGACAGCTTCCCCTATGGCTACACCTTC.

The chain combines TRBV23-1 with TRBJ1-1; D perhaps matches TRBD1 (5 bases). TRBV23-1 qualifies as an ORF whose function is uncertain. There are 18 residues in the CDR3. The ends were cut back, 0 bases at V and 0 bases at J, with 17 bases in the middle. CDR3 protein: CASSQSYKEDILNTEAFF. CDR3 nucleotide sequence: TGCGCCAGCAGTCAATCCTACAAGGAGGACATTCTGAACACTGAAGCTTTCTTT.

The chain links TRBV7-6 to TRBJ2-7; D ambiguous. Germline CDR1 and CDR2: SGHVS and FNYEAQ. Trimming left V 1 base short and J 2 bases short, with 18 bases between. The CDR3 runs 17 residues. The CDR3 DNA reads as TGTGCCAGCAGCTTAGGCTCCGTACTAAGTCGGGCCTACGAGCAGTACTTC. The encoded protein is CASSLGSVLSRAYEQYF.

Points on this clone: The junction departs from the called germline gene at one end, perhaps through a read error. The chain uses TRBV5-4 and TRBJ2-1; TRBD1 aligns across 8 bases. Looked up from germline, CDR1 is SGHNT and CDR2 is YYREEE (reference sequence). The CDR3 is 17 residues long. The CDR3 protein is CASSSSFGQGPYNEQFF. CDR3 coding DNA: TGTGCCAGCAGCTCCAGCTTTGGACAGGGTCCATACAATGAGCAATTCTTC.

Only one count was recorded for this clone. In DNA form, the CDR3 reads TGTGCCAGTAGTGGGGAGACAGGAGGTCATCAGCCCCAGCATTTT. Its translation is CASSGETGGHQPQHF. V and J are TRBV19 and TRBJ1-5, with D perhaps matching TRBD1 (6 bases). From germline, CDR1 is LNHDA and CDR2 SQIVND (reference sequence). The CDR3 sequence is 15 residues long. Trimming left V 5 bases short and J 5 bases short, with 16 bases between. Based on the CDR3 plus reference TRBV19 and TRBJ1-5, the full variable domain is DGGITQSPKYLFRKEGQNVTLSCEQNLNHDAMYWYRQDPGQGLRLIYYSQIVNDFQKGDIAEGYSVSREKKESFPLTVTSAQKNPTAFYLCASSGETGGHQPQHFGDGTRLSIL.

This clone has just one count. The rearrangement uses TRBV6-6 and TRBJ1-1; a possible D gene is TRBD1 (6 bases). This CDR3 is built from 14 residues. Germline CDR1 MNHNY, CDR2 SVGAGI (reference sequence). V was pared by 6 bases and J by 5 bases, with 16 bases between. The CDR3 is CASSVQGLGTEAFF. Written as DNA, the CDR3 is TGTGCCAGCAGCGTACAGGGACTGGGGACTGAAGCTTTCTTT.

The J gene is TRBJ2-5, the V gene TRBV18; 8 bases map to TRBD1. Per the germline V gene, CDR1 is KGHSH and CDR2 is LQKENI. V was pared by 5 bases and J by 2 bases, with 16 bases of the junction left unmatched. The CDR3 is made up of 18 amino acids. The DNA for the CDR3 is TGTGCCAGCTCATTTACCAGACCGACAGGGGTAGAGCAAGAGACCCAGTACTTC. It specifies CASSFTRPTGVEQETQYF. Variable domain in full (rest from reference TRBV18 and TRBJ2-5): NAGVMQNPRHLVRRRGQEARLRCSPMKGHSHVYWYRQLPEEGLKFMVYLQKENIIDESGMPKERFSAEFPKEGPSILRIQQVVRGDSAAYFCASSFTRPTGVEQETQYFGPGTRLLVL.

The gene calls are TRBV30 and TRBJ1-6; tentatively, D is TRBD1 (6 bases). With 0 bases removed from V and 11 bases from J, the gap between germline ends came to 14 bases. The CDR3 is made up of 14 amino acids. CDR1 and CDR2 (germline): GTSNPN, SVGIG (reference sequence). The CDR3 DNA reads TGTGCCTGGAGTGTAGCCCAGGGGATAGCACCCCTCCACTTT. Encoded protein: CAWSVAQGIAPLHF.

The chain carries TRBV29-1 and TRBJ1-2, with D hard to call. CDR3 length: 12 residues. From germline, CDR1 is SQVTM and CDR2 ANQGSEA. V gave up 1 base and J gave up 1 base, with 4 bases separating them. In DNA, the CDR3 is TGCAGCGTTGAAGCTAATAACTATGGCTACACCTTC. Translation gives CSVEANNYGYTF.

This clone was observed a handful of times. CDR3 coding DNA: TGTGCCAGCAGCTTTGGGGCACGGTTCTTTAAGGGCTACACCTTC. This codes for CASSFGARFFKGYTF. The chain is built from TRBV5-4 and TRBJ1-2, with D tentatively TRBD1 (5 bases). This CDR3 contains 15 residues. The V gene's germline CDR1 is SGHNT and CDR2 YYREEE (reference sequence). The V and J ends lost 2 bases and 8 bases respectively, with 19 bases between them.